This T cell receptor beta chain was profiled in a study of blood T cell repertoires in COVID-19 (dated by TCRdb to 2018 to 2020). For the wider study: Samples covering the acute and convalescent phases of COVID-19 were provided by collaborators in the United States, Italy and Spain. The material from the prospective study consisted of cDNA or gDNA derived from T cells, B-cell-depleted T cells, or PBMCs. Nearly every sample came with metadata listing a de-identified subject ID, COVID-19 status, age in years and sex. The samples were drawn from two sources: the first 160 participants of the ongoing ImmuneRACE study, and 1,254 subjects contributed by 6 global collaborators. The repertoires were released in a freely available public database meant as a resource for research on the immune response to SARS-CoV-2. The dataset comprised deeply sampled blood TCRbeta repertoires from subjects exposed to, actively infected with, or recovered from COVID-19. Where available, HLA class I and class II types were obtained from metadata supplied by the sample provider rather than from assay-based typing. General conclusions and limits of the study: How much clinical and demographic metadata was included differed by source and by participant, and the metadata was provided uncurated.

TCRbeta CDR3 regions were amplified from genomic DNA by means of the immunoSEQ Assay, a bias-controlled multiplex PCR. On the authors' methods: Within the assay, amplification of reference gene primers was used to estimate how many nucleated cells each sample contained. To quantify the absolute abundance of each unique TCRbeta CDR3 rearrangement, sequence reads were collapsed and filtered. Productive Simpson clonality was computed per sample as the square root of Simpson's diversity index over productive rearrangements. TCRdb holds this immuneACCESS table with in-frame rearrangements only. Some clones are missing; in checked studies, unresolved V genes explain under half, and the rest has no known cause. Clonal size and the V and J genes are those of that table, whereas D and trimming came from the DNA. The sample contains about 410,000 clones, roughly 88% of them found a single time. The ten largest clones take up around 0.6% of the sample.

The CDR3 numbers 14 residues from cysteine through phenylalanine. Kept here is only the CDR3 DNA, which spans 42 bases and is read in frame from base 1. Relative to germline, V is 0 bases shorter and J is 1 base shorter, with 9 bases between their ends. CDR1 and CDR2 were assigned from the germline V gene as SQVTM and ANQGSEA. Comment on this clone: Its antigen specificity is not known. The input lacks base qualities; no much larger clone sits a single base away.

Participants in the prospective study were enrolled through a virtual design, were aged about 18 to 90 years, and lived in approximately 25 United States geographic areas. Cohort assignment in the prospective study relied on participant-reported clinical history from a screening survey and a study questionnaire. Recovered participants in ImmuneRACE Cohort 3 were defined by two consecutive negative NP/OP PCR tests, clearance by a healthcare professional, or resolution of symptoms. In the prospective study, mobile phlebotomists collected whole blood, serum and a nasopharyngeal or oropharyngeal swab from each participant. Prospective study participants could optionally give additional blood draws and questionnaires over an approximately 2-month period. Prospective study blood samples were shipped either frozen or at room temperature before DNA extraction.

The origin of this receptor is a man younger than 35 who had recovered from COVID-19. The rearrangement combines TRBV29-1 with TRBJ1-1; the D gene is unclear. Sequenced material: PBMCs or T cells enriched from blood (not recorded which). The DNA sequence follows: TGCAGCGTTGAAGATCACACAGAGAACACTGAAGCTTTCTTT. It translates to CSVEDHTENTEAFF.